A selection of T cell receptor beta chains follows, all from one sample in a study of blood T cell repertoires in COVID-19. Sequenced by immunoSEQ multiplex PCR; TCRdb stores in-frame clones only, minus some. Found here are approximately 120,000 clones, 81% of them singletons; the top ten hold about 18%. Sequencing was done on a sample of peripheral blood. The receptors originated from a man under 40 with COVID-19, enrolled during active disease. Each CDR3 is given with its conserved first and last residue. A D gene is named only where the DNA matches it firmly. Only part of the rows carry a size: once, few, many, or a class if the clone is expanded.

cdr3_aa: CAWSPTGQGAIRANQPQHF
cdr3_nt: TGTGCCTGGAGCCCGACGGGACAGGGGGCAATTCGCGCCAATCAGCCCCAGCATTTT
clone_size: .
v_call: TRBV30
j_call: TRBJ1-5
d_call: TRBD1

cdr3_aa: CASRRTGDYEQYF
cdr3_nt: TGTGCCAGCAGGCGGACAGGGGACTACGAGCAGTACTTC
clone_size: .
v_call: TRBV7-9
j_call: TRBJ2-7
d_call: TRBD1

cdr3_aa: CASSSPGTGTANTGELFF
cdr3_nt: TGTGCCAGCAGTTCCCCTGGAACCGGGACAGCTAACACCGGGGAGCTGTTTTTT
clone_size: .
v_call: TRBV28
j_call: TRBJ2-2
d_call: TRBD1

cdr3_aa: CASSLEGQGTGELFF
cdr3_nt: TGTGCCAGCAGCTTAGAAGGACAGGGAACCGGGGAGCTGTTTTTT
clone_size: .
v_call: TRBV11-1
j_call: TRBJ2-2
d_call: TRBD1

cdr3_aa: CASSPGQGNTEAFF
cdr3_nt: TGTGCCAGCAGCCCGGGACAGGGGAACACTGAAGCTTTCTTT
clone_size: few
v_call: TRBV7-2
j_call: TRBJ1-1
d_call: TRBD1

cdr3_aa: CASSGDWGATNEKLFF
cdr3_nt: TGTGCCAGCAGTGGGGACTGGGGGGCAACTAATGAAAAACTGTTTTTT
clone_size: .
v_call: TRBV27
j_call: TRBJ1-4
d_call: .

cdr3_aa: CASSLTGVYEQYF
cdr3_nt: TGCGCCAGCAGCTTGACAGGGGTCTACGAGCAGTACTTC
clone_size: .
v_call: TRBV5-1
j_call: TRBJ2-7
d_call: TRBD1

cdr3_aa: CASSYPPQVGNQPQHF
cdr3_nt: TGTGCCAGCAGTTACCCTCCACAGGTAGGGAATCAGCCCCAGCATTTT
clone_size: .
v_call: TRBV6-6
j_call: TRBJ1-5
d_call: .

cdr3_aa: CASNGRGRVRDEKLFF
cdr3_nt: TGTGCCAGTAATGGCAGGGGGCGCGTTCGGGATGAAAAACTGTTTTTT
clone_size: .
v_call: TRBV19
j_call: TRBJ1-4
d_call: TRBD1

cdr3_aa: CASSPPGGLFYEQYF
cdr3_nt: TGTGCCAGTAGTCCCCCGGGAGGGCTGTTCTACGAGCAGTACTTC
clone_size: .
v_call: TRBV19
j_call: TRBJ2-7
d_call: TRBD2

cdr3_aa: CASSLEREYNEQFF
cdr3_nt: TGCGCCAGCAGCTTGGAGCGGGAGTACAATGAGCAGTTCTTC
clone_size: .
v_call: TRBV5-1
j_call: TRBJ2-1
d_call: TRBD2

cdr3_aa: CASSRGPEETQYF
cdr3_nt: TGTGCCAGCTCACGGGGGCCAGAAGAGACCCAGTACTTC
clone_size: once
v_call: TRBV18
j_call: TRBJ2-5
d_call: .

cdr3_aa: CASSLRGGSGYTF
cdr3_nt: TGTGCCAGCAGCTTACGAGGGGGCAGTGGCTACACCTTC
clone_size: .
v_call: TRBV7-9
j_call: TRBJ1-2
d_call: TRBD1

cdr3_aa: CAWSMQGAVETQYF
cdr3_nt: TGTGCCTGGAGTATGCAAGGGGCAGTGGAGACCCAGTACTTC
clone_size: .
v_call: TRBV30
j_call: TRBJ2-5
d_call: .

cdr3_aa: CASGFSGTGYVEQYF
cdr3_nt: TGTGCTAGTGGTTTCTCCGGGACAGGGTATGTAGAGCAGTACTTC
clone_size: .
v_call: TRBV12-5
j_call: TRBJ2-7
d_call: TRBD1

cdr3_aa: CASSLGYQSSGSEETQYF
cdr3_nt: TGTGCCAGCAGCTTAGGCTATCAGTCTAGCGGGAGCGAAGAGACCCAGTACTTC
clone_size: many
v_call: TRBV7-9
j_call: TRBJ2-5
d_call: TRBD2

cdr3_aa: CASSPDRHYEQYF
cdr3_nt: TGTGCCAGTAGTCCGGACAGGCACTACGAGCAGTACTTC
clone_size: many
v_call: TRBV19
j_call: TRBJ2-7
d_call: TRBD1

cdr3_aa: CASSPFGTSGKDTQYF
cdr3_nt: TGTGCCAGCTCACCGTTCGGAACTAGCGGGAAAGATACGCAGTATTTT
clone_size: .
v_call: TRBV18
j_call: TRBJ2-3
d_call: TRBD2

cdr3_aa: CASSSTSTQVTNEKLFF
cdr3_nt: TGTGCCAGCAGTTCAACATCTACACAGGTCACTAATGAAAAACTGTTTTTT
clone_size: .
v_call: TRBV28
j_call: TRBJ1-4
d_call: .

cdr3_aa: CASSSPSRENTEAFF
cdr3_nt: TGTGCCAGCAGCTCCCCGAGTCGGGAGAACACTGAAGCTTTCTTT
clone_size: .
v_call: TRBV11-2
j_call: TRBJ1-1
d_call: .

cdr3_aa: CASSGLQGTTEAFF
cdr3_nt: TGTGCCAGCAGCGGCCTTCAGGGGACCACTGAAGCTTTCTTT
clone_size: .
v_call: TRBV9
j_call: TRBJ1-1
d_call: .

cdr3_aa: CASRGLAGWNEQFF
cdr3_nt: TGTGCCAGTCGGGGACTAGCGGGATGGAATGAGCAGTTCTTC
clone_size: .
v_call: TRBV27
j_call: TRBJ2-1
d_call: TRBD2

cdr3_aa: CASSEDRGSPLHF
cdr3_nt: TGTGCCAGCAGCGAAGACAGGGGATCACCCCTCCACTTT
clone_size: .
v_call: TRBV9
j_call: TRBJ1-6
d_call: TRBD1

cdr3_aa: CAISESDGKEINTIYF
cdr3_nt: TGTGCCATCAGTGAGTCGGATGGCAAGGAGATAAACACCATATATTTT
clone_size: few
v_call: TRBV10-3
j_call: TRBJ1-3
d_call: .

cdr3_aa: CASSQVGVNSGNTIYF
cdr3_nt: TGCGCCAGCAGCCAAGTCGGGGTGAACTCTGGAAACACCATATATTTT
clone_size: .
v_call: TRBV4-1
j_call: TRBJ1-3
d_call: .

cdr3_aa: CASSYSGSQGAIGYTF
cdr3_nt: TGTGCCAGCAGTTATTCCGGATCGCAGGGGGCGATCGGCTACACCTTC
clone_size: .
v_call: TRBV6-6
j_call: TRBJ1-2
d_call: TRBD1

cdr3_aa: CASSLVGGNEKLFF
cdr3_nt: TGTGCCAGCAGCTTAGTAGGGGGAAATGAAAAACTGTTTTTT
clone_size: .
v_call: TRBV7-2
j_call: TRBJ1-4
d_call: .

cdr3_aa: CASSYPSPGQGSYEQYF
cdr3_nt: TGTGCCAGCAGCTACCCCTCGCCGGGACAGGGCTCCTACGAGCAGTACTTC
clone_size: .
v_call: TRBV5-6
j_call: TRBJ2-7
d_call: TRBD1

cdr3_aa: CASSAGTTSTDTQYF
cdr3_nt: TGTGCCAGCAGTGCCGGGACTACGAGCACAGATACGCAGTATTTT
clone_size: few
v_call: TRBV6-4
j_call: TRBJ2-3
d_call: TRBD2

cdr3_aa: CAWMGHTIYF
cdr3_nt: TGTGCCTGGATGGGGCACACCATATATTTT
clone_size: .
v_call: TRBV30
j_call: TRBJ1-3
d_call: .

cdr3_aa: CASRQPGQGYEQYF
cdr3_nt: TGTGCCAGTCGTCAACCGGGACAGGGGTATGAGCAGTACTTC
clone_size: .
v_call: TRBV19
j_call: TRBJ2-7
d_call: TRBD1

cdr3_aa: CASGLGLSGNTIYF
cdr3_nt: TGTGCTAGTGGTTTGGGTCTCTCTGGAAACACCATATATTTT
clone_size: .
v_call: TRBV12-5
j_call: TRBJ1-3
d_call: .

cdr3_aa: CASSIVYRVDSPLHF
cdr3_nt: TGTGCCAGTAGTATTGTGTACAGGGTGGACTCACCCCTCCACTTT
clone_size: .
v_call: TRBV19
j_call: TRBJ1-6
d_call: .

cdr3_aa: CASSLLQGGVETQYF
cdr3_nt: TGTGCCAGCAGCCTATTACAGGGGGGGGTAGAGACCCAGTACTTC
clone_size: .
v_call: TRBV13
j_call: TRBJ2-5
d_call: .

cdr3_aa: CASSPRDNNQPQHF
cdr3_nt: TGTGCCAGCAGCCCCCGGGACAACAATCAGCCCCAGCATTTT
clone_size: .
v_call: TRBV5-5
j_call: TRBJ1-5
d_call: .

cdr3_aa: CASSPILGGAGGNTIYF
cdr3_nt: TGCGCCAGCAGTCCCATATTAGGGGGCGCCGGGGGAAACACCATATATTTT
clone_size: once
v_call: TRBV23-1
j_call: TRBJ1-3
d_call: TRBD1

cdr3_aa: CASSQQSGTGETQYF
cdr3_nt: TGTGCCAGCAGCCAACAGTCCGGGACAGGGGAGACCCAGTACTTC
clone_size: .
v_call: TRBV3-1/TRBV3-2
j_call: TRBJ2-5
d_call: TRBD1

cdr3_aa: CASSSQGSPYNEQFF
cdr3_nt: TGCGCCAGCAGCTCACAGGGTAGCCCCTACAATGAGCAGTTCTTC
clone_size: .
v_call: TRBV5-1
j_call: TRBJ2-1
d_call: .

cdr3_aa: CASSLDSTNEKLFF
cdr3_nt: TGCGCCAGCAGCCTGGACTCAACTAATGAAAAACTGTTTTTT
clone_size: .
v_call: TRBV5-1
j_call: TRBJ1-4
d_call: .

cdr3_aa: CASSQPGQVYEQYF
cdr3_nt: TGCGCCAGCAGCCAACCAGGACAAGTCTACGAGCAGTACTTC
clone_size: few
v_call: TRBV4-1
j_call: TRBJ2-7
d_call: .

cdr3_aa: CASTPGQGNTEAFF
cdr3_nt: TGTGCCAGCACCCCGGGACAGGGGAACACTGAAGCTTTCTTT
clone_size: .
v_call: TRBV6-5
j_call: TRBJ1-1
d_call: TRBD1

cdr3_aa: CAISKGQINYGYTF
cdr3_nt: TGTGCCATTTCGAAAGGACAGATTAACTATGGCTACACCTTC
clone_size: .
v_call: TRBV10-3
j_call: TRBJ1-2
d_call: .

cdr3_aa: CASKARGVASLTGELFF
cdr3_nt: TGCGCCAGCAAAGCACGCGGGGTGGCCTCCCTCACCGGGGAGCTGTTTTTT
clone_size: .
v_call: TRBV5-1
j_call: TRBJ2-2
d_call: .

cdr3_aa: CASSPSGGSATNEKLFF
cdr3_nt: TGTGCCAGCAGCCCCTCAGGGGGCAGCGCAACTAATGAAAAACTGTTTTTT
clone_size: .
v_call: TRBV5-5
j_call: TRBJ1-4
d_call: TRBD1

cdr3_aa: CASTRTASGNTIYF
cdr3_nt: TGTGCCAGCACTCGGACAGCCTCTGGAAACACCATATATTTT
clone_size: .
v_call: TRBV19
j_call: TRBJ1-3
d_call: .

cdr3_aa: CATSDWGQGTTGELFF
cdr3_nt: TGTGCCACCAGTGACTGGGGACAGGGGACAACCGGGGAGCTGTTTTTT
clone_size: .
v_call: TRBV24-1
j_call: TRBJ2-2
d_call: TRBD1

cdr3_aa: CASSPTGLGEKLFF
cdr3_nt: TGTGCCAGCTCACCTACGGGTTTAGGTGAAAAACTGTTTTTT
clone_size: once
v_call: TRBV18
j_call: TRBJ1-4
d_call: .

cdr3_aa: CAISESSGGISYEQYF
cdr3_nt: TGTGCCATCAGTGAGTCGTCAGGGGGCATCTCCTACGAGCAGTACTTC
clone_size: few
v_call: TRBV10-3
j_call: TRBJ2-7
d_call: TRBD1

cdr3_aa: CASSYRDRYKNGYTF
cdr3_nt: TGTGCCAGCAGTTACAGGGACAGGTACAAGAATGGCTACACCTTC
clone_size: .
v_call: TRBV6-2/TRBV6-3
j_call: TRBJ1-2
d_call: TRBD1

cdr3_aa: CASNEGGTGIDGYTF
cdr3_nt: TGTGCCAGCAATGAAGGGGGCACTGGAATAGATGGCTACACCTTC
clone_size: .
v_call: TRBV4-2
j_call: TRBJ1-2
d_call: TRBD1

cdr3_aa: CASSLGGGNYGYTF
cdr3_nt: TGTGCCAGCAGTTTAGGAGGGGGCAACTATGGCTACACCTTC
clone_size: once
v_call: TRBV28
j_call: TRBJ1-2
d_call: TRBD1

cdr3_aa: CASSLDGQASLRLYSNQPQHF
cdr3_nt: TGTGCCAGCAGCTTAGATGGACAGGCGTCTCTCCGGCTATATAGCAATCAGCCCCAGCATTTT
clone_size: .
v_call: TRBV11-3
j_call: TRBJ1-5
d_call: TRBD1

cdr3_aa: CASSTTPRGRTGELFF
cdr3_nt: TGTGCCAGCAGCACTACCCCAAGGGGAAGGACCGGGGAGCTGTTTTTT
clone_size: .
v_call: TRBV11-2
j_call: TRBJ2-2
d_call: .